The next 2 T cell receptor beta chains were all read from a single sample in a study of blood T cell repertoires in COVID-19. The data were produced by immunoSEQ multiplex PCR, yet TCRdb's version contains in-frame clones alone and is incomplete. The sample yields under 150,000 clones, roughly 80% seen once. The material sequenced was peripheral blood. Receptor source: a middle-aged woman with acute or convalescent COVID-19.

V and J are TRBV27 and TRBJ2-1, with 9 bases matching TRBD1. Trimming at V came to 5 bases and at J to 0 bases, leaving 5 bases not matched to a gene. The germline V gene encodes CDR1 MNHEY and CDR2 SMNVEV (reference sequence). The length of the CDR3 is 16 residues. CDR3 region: CASSIRTGVSYNEQFF. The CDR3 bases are TGTGCCAGCAGTATACGGACAGGGGTCTCCTACAATGAGCAGTTCTTC.

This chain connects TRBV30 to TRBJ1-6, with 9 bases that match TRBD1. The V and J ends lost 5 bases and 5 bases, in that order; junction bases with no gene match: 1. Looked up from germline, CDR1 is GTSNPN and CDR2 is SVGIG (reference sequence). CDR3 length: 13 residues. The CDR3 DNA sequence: TGTGCCTGGGGGACAGGGCATAATTCACCCCTCCACTTT. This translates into CAWGTGHNSPLHF.